This record looks at one TCR beta chain sequence and its context. With a much larger clone just one base away, this may be a read error. The data stem from a study of CD8 T cells in ankylosing spondylitis. This CDR3 comprises 14 residues. The V gene end was trimmed by 4 bases and the J gene end by 6 bases; junction bases not matched to a gene: 9. CDR1 and CDR2 (germline): SGHVS, FNYEAQ. In TCRdb, the 5' RACE reads were re-called with MiXCR into one record per CDR3 protein. The profile shows 150,000 to 200,000 distinct CDR3 sequences, 11% of them singletons. This chain joins TRBV7-6 and TRBJ2-7; 7 positions match TRBD1. The specimen sequenced was blood, either unsorted or a sorted T cell fraction (not recorded which). The receptor was isolated from a male donor with ankylosing spondylitis or in good health (not recorded which). The CDR3 DNA follows: TGTGCCAGCAGCTCCCTTGGGACAGCCTGCGAGCAGTACTTC. Its translation: CASSSLGTACEQYF.